Listed here are 31 T cell receptor beta chains from one sample, sequenced in a study. In TCRdb, the 5' RACE reads were re-called with MiXCR into one record per CDR3 protein. In the table there are 46,000 or so distinct CDR3 sequences, 22% of which are singletons. Cells sorted as Tregs were CD4+, CD25+ and CD127-/low. The sequenced material came from Tregs sorted from a lymph node. These receptors were taken from a female donor with breast cancer.

This clonotype was counted a few times. One end of the junction is discordant with germline, which a read error may explain. The chain recombines TRBV6-1 with TRBJ1-1; D gene ambiguous. The CDR3 extends over 11 amino acids. CDR1 MNHNS and CDR2 SASEGT come from the germline V gene. The CDR3 sequence: CASYKNAEAFF. CDR3 DNA sequence: TGTGCCAGCTACAAGAACGCTGAAGCTTTCTTT.

The sample holds many counts of this clonotype. The rearrangement uses TRBV5-1 and TRBJ2-1; D perhaps matches TRBD2 (5 bases). The CDR3 consists of 15 residues. From germline, CDR1 is SGHRS and CDR2 YFSETQ. Trimming stripped 0 bases from V and 0 bases from J, with 7 bases between. This CDR3 reads CASSLGLNSYNEQFF. CDR3 DNA sequence: TGCGCCAGCAGCTTGGGACTAAACTCCTACAATGAGCAGTTCTTC.

Many counts were recorded for this clonotype. This chain joins TRBV9 and TRBJ1-2; D is ambiguous. The CDR3 totals 12 residues. Germline V lookup: CDR1 SGDLS, CDR2 YYNGEE. Trimming removed 0 bases from V and 8 bases from J, with 8 bases in between. The chain's CDR3 is CASSVGAGGYTF. Here the CDR3 DNA reads TGTGCCAGCAGCGTAGGCGCCGGAGGCTACACCTTC.

This clonotype was seen repeatedly, ten times or more. The V call is TRBV7-9, the J call TRBJ2-7; D is possibly TRBD2 (5 bases). Trimming took off 5 bases at V and 4 bases at J, with 9 bases between the two ends. The CDR3 is made up of 12 amino acids. The germline gives CDR1 SEHNR, CDR2 FQNEAQ (reference sequence). CDR3 loop: CASSAEAYEQYF. CDR3 DNA sequence: TGTGCCAGCAGCGCGGAGGCATACGAGCAGTACTTC.

This clonotype was seen many times. CDR3 loop: CASSYRPGFAEAFF. CDR3 in DNA: TGTGCCAGCAGTTACAGACCAGGGTTCGCTGAAGCTTTCTTT. The rearrangement uses TRBV6-5 and TRBJ1-1; a possible D gene is TRBD1 (5 bases). Germline-derived CDR1 and CDR2 are MNHEY and SVGAGI. V was trimmed by 2 bases and J by 6 bases, leaving 13 bases between them. The CDR3 is 14 residues long.

In regard to this clonotype: It may be a read error: a sequence one base away is much more abundant. This chain links TRBV20-1 with TRBJ2-5, with 7 bases matching TRBD2. V gave up 1 base and J gave up 7 bases; unmatched junction bases: 9. Per germline, CDR1 DFQATT and CDR2 SNEGSKA (reference sequence). The CDR3 has 14 amino acids. The CDR3 nucleotides read TGCAGTGCTAGAGCGGGAGGTGGGAGTGTGACCCAGTACTTC. This codes for CSARAGGGSVTQYF.

This clonotype was recorded a few times. V is TRBV5-1 and J is TRBJ2-3; D is ambiguous. The J call could be wrong; TRBJ1-5 is a better fit for the DNA end. This CDR3 is 13 amino acids long. Germline CDR1 SGHRS, CDR2 YFSETQ. This chain's CDR3 is CASSSTSTDTQHF. For the CDR3, the DNA is TGCGCCAGCAGCTCCACTAGCACAGATACGCAGCATTTT.

V and J are TRBV29-1 and TRBJ2-5; D is unclear. Trimming stripped 2 bases from V and 3 bases from J, with 4 bases between. This CDR3 has 11 amino acids. Looked up from germline, CDR1 is SQVTM and CDR2 is ANQGSEA. CDR3 in amino acids: CSVEMKETQYF. CDR3 bases: TGCAGCGTTGAAATGAAAGAGACCCAGTACTTC.

This clonotype has just a few counts. This sequence joins TRBV7-2 and TRBJ2-7; TRBD2 agrees at 13 bases. CDR1 SGHTA and CDR2 FQGNSA come from the germline V gene. The V and J ends lost 6 bases and 6 bases, in that order; junction bases with no gene match: 17. This CDR3 comprises 18 residues. The CDR3 sequence: CASSKLGLAGYIPSEQYF. Written as DNA, the CDR3 is TGTGCCAGCAGTAAACTGGGACTAGCGGGATACATCCCTAGCGAGCAGTACTTC.

The V and J genes are TRBV7-8 and TRBJ2-7, with D uncertain. Germline lookup yields CDR1 SGHVS and CDR2 FQNEAQ. Deletions cut 2 bases from V and 3 bases from J, with 8 bases between. The CDR3 extends over 13 amino acids. The CDR3 region has the DNA TGTGCCAGCAGCTTAAACACCCTCTACGAGCAGTACTTC. This codes for CASSLNTLYEQYF.

This clonotype was seen at least ten times. J is TRBJ1-6 and V is TRBV9; D unclear. Per germline, CDR1 SGDLS and CDR2 YYNGEE. Trimming removed 0 bases from V and 6 bases from J, with 7 bases in between. The CDR3 is 14 amino acids. The CDR3 spells CASSVGASNSPLHF. The CDR3 nucleotides read TGTGCCAGCAGCGTAGGAGCTTCTAATTCACCCCTCCACTTT.

This clonotype appeared a few times. The chain joins TRBV7-9 to TRBJ2-5; D is uncertain. The germline V and J ends were trimmed by 4 bases and 5 bases, with 14 bases remaining between them. Germline V gene lookup returns CDR1 SEHNR and CDR2 FQNEAQ (reference sequence). The CDR3 covers 14 residues. The CDR3 nucleotides are TGTGCCAGCAGCTGGGTGGCAAGTCGGGAGACCCAGTACTTC. It codes for CASSWVASRETQYF.

This chain joins TRBV10-3 and TRBJ2-3, with 8 nucleotides matching TRBD2. J was trimmed by 4 bases and V by 10 bases; bases with no gene match: 4. The CDR3 runs to 12 residues. CDR1 and CDR2 from the germline V gene are ENHRY and SYGVKD. CDR3 sequence (DNA): TGTGCCAGCGCGGGGGGTGCAGATACGCAGTATTTT. Its protein is CASAGGADTQYF.

Points on this clonotype: A much larger clonotype is one base distant, so this may be a read error. The J gene is TRBJ1-1, the V gene TRBV5-6; maybe TRBD1 (6 bases). With 4 bases removed from V and 9 bases from J, the gap between germline ends came to 13 bases. Per the germline V gene, CDR1 is SGHDT and CDR2 is YYEEEE. This CDR3 is built from 12 residues. CDR3 DNA: TGTGCCAGCAGCGCACCCACAGGGAAAGCTTTCTTT. This translates into CASSAPTGKAFF.

J is TRBJ2-7 and V is TRBV28; 7 bases map to TRBD2. The J segment lost 2 bases and the V segment lost 6 bases, leaving 13 bases of the junction unmatched. This CDR3 region has 16 residues. Germline CDR1 MDHEN, CDR2 SYDVKM. Written as DNA, the CDR3 is TGTGCCAGCAGCCTCTCTGAGCGGGAATTCACCTACGAGCAGTACTTC. Its protein product is CASSLSEREFTYEQYF.

This chain connects TRBV20-1 to TRBJ1-1; no firm D call. The CDR3 has 12 residues. The V and J ends lost 3 bases and 1 base respectively, with 6 bases between them. Germline V gene lookup returns CDR1 DFQATT and CDR2 SNEGSKA (reference sequence). CDR3 DNA: TGCAGTGCTAGTTGGGGGAACACTGAAGCTTTCTTT. It yields the protein CSASWGNTEAFF.

Worth noting for this clonotype: This may be a read error: a much more frequent sequence differs by one nucleotide. The chain has TRBV6-1 and TRBJ2-5, with TRBD2 matching over 11 bases. The CDR3 loop spans 16 amino acids. CDR1 and CDR2 from the germline V gene are MNHNS and SASEGT. Germline trimming cut 7 bases from V and 1 base from J; bases unmatched to any gene: 8. CDR3 sequence: CASTRGLADLQETQYF. Here the CDR3 DNA reads TGTGCCAGCACTCGGGGACTAGCGGACCTCCAAGAGACCCAGTACTTC.

Notes on this clonotype: The junction departs from the called germline gene at one end, perhaps through a read error. This chain uses TRBV4-1 with TRBJ1-1; 8 bases are shared with TRBD1. The CDR3 length is 15 residues. Looked up from germline, CDR1 is MGHRA and CDR2 is YSYEKL. The CDR3, as DNA: TGCGCCAGCAGCCACCTCAGGGGGCCCGGGGATGAAGCTCTCTTT. It translates to CASSHLRGPGDEALF.

Notes on this clonotype: A read error is possible here, since a much larger clone lies one base away. This sequence joins TRBV9 and TRBJ2-1; 7 bases fit TRBD1. The germline CDR1 and CDR2 sequences are SGDLS and YYNGEE. The CDR3 is 14 amino acids. The CDR3, as DNA: TGTACCAGCAGCGCCGGGACAGCTAGGGATGAGCAGTTCTTC. Its protein product is CTSSAGTARDEQFF.

This clonotype was counted between two and nine times. The chain uses TRBV6-5 and TRBJ1-1; D perhaps matches TRBD1 (6 bases). In germline, CDR1 is MNHEY, CDR2 SVGAGI. This CDR3 is 15 amino acids long. V lost 2 bases, J lost 5 bases, and 15 bases lay in between. The CDR3 DNA follows: TGTGCCAGCAGTTACGCTACAGGGCATCGGACTGAAGCTTTCTTT. This encodes CASSYATGHRTEAFF.

In this sample, this clonotype turned up many times. This chain uses TRBV6-1 with TRBJ2-4; D is unresolved. CDR1 MNHNS and CDR2 SASEGT come from the germline V gene. The CDR3 has 11 amino acids. Trimming pared 1 base from V and 7 bases from J, leaving 2 bases between. The CDR3 region has the DNA TGTGCCAGCAGTGAAGTGAACATTCAGTACTTC. Translation gives CASSEVNIQYF.

The chain is built from TRBV5-1 and TRBJ2-7; D ambiguous. The V gene's germline CDR1 is SGHRS and CDR2 YFSETQ. The V and J ends lost 0 bases and 3 bases respectively, with 7 bases between them. The CDR3 spans 13 residues. The CDR3 DNA sequence: TGCGCCAGCAGCTTGGCCGAGGACTACGAGCAGTACTTC. Encoded protein: CASSLAEDYEQYF.

As regards this clonotype: At one boundary the junction diverges from the germline segment, which might be a read error. V gene TRBV4-1 combines with J gene TRBJ1-2; 8 bases line up with TRBD1. The CDR3 is made up of 15 amino acids. CDR1 and CDR2 from the germline V gene are MGHRA and YSYEKL. CDR3 sequence (DNA): TGCGCCGGCAGCCTCCAGGAGGGACAGGTTTATGGCTACACCTTC. As protein: CAGSLQEGQVYGYTF.

This clonotype was counted between two and nine times. This rearrangement joins TRBV29-1 to TRBJ2-7; 7 bases line up with TRBD1. CDR1 SQVTM and CDR2 ANQGSEA come from the germline V gene. The J segment lost 6 bases and the V segment lost 6 bases, leaving 8 bases of the junction unmatched. CDR3 length equals 12 residues. In DNA, the CDR3 is TGCAGCGTAACGGCGACAGGGACCGAGCAGTACTTC. It is translated as CSVTATGTEQYF.

This clonotype has at least ten counts. The chain joins TRBV29-1 to TRBJ2-1; maybe TRBD2 (7 bases). Germline lookup yields CDR1 SQVTM and CDR2 ANQGSEA. The V and J ends lost 6 bases and 8 bases respectively, with 14 bases between them. The CDR3 length is 12 residues. The CDR3, as DNA: TGCAGCGTAATGGTAGGGGGGGATGAGCAGTTCTTC. Translating it yields CSVMVGGDEQFF.

This clonotype was counted ten times or more. The rearrangement uses TRBV7-6 and TRBJ2-7; 7 bases agree with TRBD1. V shed 5 bases and J 6 bases; nucleotides not matched to a gene: 4. Germline CDR1 is SGHVS and CDR2 is FNYEAQ. The CDR3 sequence is 12 residues long. CDR3 amino acids: CASSDPGGEQYF. DNA of the CDR3: TGTGCCAGCAGCGACCCAGGGGGCGAGCAGTACTTC. Full variable domain (remainder filled in from reference TRBV7-6 and TRBJ2-7): GAGVSQSPRYKVTKRGQDVALRCDPISGHVSLYWYRQALGQGPEFLTYFNYEAQQDKSGLPNDRFSAERPEGSISTLTIQRTEQRDSAMYRCASSDPGGEQYFGPGTRLTVT.

This rearrangement joins TRBV12-3 or TRBV12-4 to TRBJ2-5, with D uncertain. The CDR3 runs 15 residues. The V and J ends lost 1 base and 2 bases respectively, with 11 bases between them. This CDR3 reads CASSLGRKAQETQYF. CDR3 nucleotide sequence: TGTGCCAGCAGTTTAGGGCGAAAGGCACAAGAGACCCAGTACTTC.

This clonotype showed up many times. The chain recombines TRBV2 with TRBJ2-1, with TRBD2 as a possible D gene (5 bases). V dropped 2 bases and J dropped 9 bases, with 8 bases sitting between them. Germline CDR1 reads SNHLY; CDR2 reads FYNNEI. This CDR3 has 12 residues. This CDR3 reads CASSEREGEQFF. The CDR3 DNA reads TGTGCCAGCAGTGAACGAGAGGGTGAGCAGTTCTTC. Complete variable domain (other parts from reference TRBV2 and TRBJ2-1): EPEVTQTPSHQVTQMGQEVILRCVPISNHLYFYWYRQILGQKVEFLVSFYNNEISEKSEIFDDQFSVERPDGSNFTLKIRSTKLEDSAMYFCASSEREGEQFFGPGTRLTVL.

In its sample, this clonotype was seen many times. The gene calls are TRBV6-1 and TRBJ2-7; D not resolved. The CDR3 spans 14 residues. Looked up from germline, CDR1 is MNHNS and CDR2 is SASEGT. Trimming removed 7 bases from V and 1 base from J, with 14 bases in between. In nucleotides, the CDR3 is TGTGCCAGCAACCGGGTGACTTGGTCCTACGAGCAGTACTTC. Its translation is CASNRVTWSYEQYF.

This clonotype was found once. This may come from a read error, since a much larger clone is one base off. V and J are TRBV21-1 and TRBJ2-4; no check of the table's D call, TRBD1, against the DNA was made. TRBV21-1 is a pseudogene segment. The length of the CDR3 is 16 residues. CDR3 in DNA: TGTGCCAGCGGCAAAGCGAAAGGGGGGGGAATGGACATTCAGTACTTC. It translates to CASGKAKGGGMDIQYF.

This chain joins TRBV20-1 and TRBJ2-3; 7 bases are a match to TRBD2. V shed 2 bases, J shed 6 bases, and the junction held 14 bases outside the gene matches. In germline, CDR1 is DFQATT, CDR2 SNEGSKA (reference sequence). This CDR3 spans 16 amino acids. In nucleotides, the CDR3 is TGCAGTGCTAGACCCAGGAGGAGGGAGGGCTTGGATACGCAGTATTTT. This translates into CSARPRRREGLDTQYF.